This TCR beta chain was obtained from a study of patients and donors after allogeneic stem cell transplantation. This clonotype was recorded a few times. TCRdb reanalysed the RT-PCR reads using MiXCR and keeps one entry per CDR3 protein. Of hundreds of thousands of distinct CDR3 sequences in the sample, 14% were seen once. The germline gives CDR1 SGHDT, CDR2 YYEEEE. V gave up 3 bases and J gave up 7 bases, with 13 bases separating them. CDR3 size: 13 residues. The receptor's source is a human donor who was either an allogeneic HSCT recipient or a stem cell or donor lymphocyte infusion donor (not recorded which). It is not recorded whose cells these are; they may come from a transplant donor. The specimen sequenced was blood, either unsorted or a sorted T cell fraction (not recorded which). This chain links TRBV5-6 with TRBJ2-5, with D possibly matching TRBD1 (6 bases). The CDR3 region is CASSSDSGGTQYF. CDR3 sequence (DNA): TGTGCCAGCAGCTCGGACAGTGGAGGGACCCAGTACTTC. Full variable domain (outside the CDR3, taken from reference TRBV5-6 and TRBJ2-5): DAGVTQSPTHLIKTRGQQVTLRCSPKSGHDTVSWYQQALGQGPQFIFQYYEEEERQRGNFPDRFSGHQFPNYSSELNVNALLLGDSALYLCASSSDSGGTQYFGPGTRLLVL.